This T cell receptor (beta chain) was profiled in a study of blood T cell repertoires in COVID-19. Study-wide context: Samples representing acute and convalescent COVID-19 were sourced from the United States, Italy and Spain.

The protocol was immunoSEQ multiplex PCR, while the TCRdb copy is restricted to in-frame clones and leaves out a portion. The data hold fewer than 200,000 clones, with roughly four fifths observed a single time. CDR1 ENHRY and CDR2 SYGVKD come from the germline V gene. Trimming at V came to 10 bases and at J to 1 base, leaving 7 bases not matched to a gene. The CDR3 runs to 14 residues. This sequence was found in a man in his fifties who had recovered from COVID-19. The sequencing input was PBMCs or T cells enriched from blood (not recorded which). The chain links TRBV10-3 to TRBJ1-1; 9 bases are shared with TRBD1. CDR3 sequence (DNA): TGTGCCACCCGGACAGGGGACCAGAACACTGAAGCTTTCTTT. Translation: CATRTGDQNTEAFF.